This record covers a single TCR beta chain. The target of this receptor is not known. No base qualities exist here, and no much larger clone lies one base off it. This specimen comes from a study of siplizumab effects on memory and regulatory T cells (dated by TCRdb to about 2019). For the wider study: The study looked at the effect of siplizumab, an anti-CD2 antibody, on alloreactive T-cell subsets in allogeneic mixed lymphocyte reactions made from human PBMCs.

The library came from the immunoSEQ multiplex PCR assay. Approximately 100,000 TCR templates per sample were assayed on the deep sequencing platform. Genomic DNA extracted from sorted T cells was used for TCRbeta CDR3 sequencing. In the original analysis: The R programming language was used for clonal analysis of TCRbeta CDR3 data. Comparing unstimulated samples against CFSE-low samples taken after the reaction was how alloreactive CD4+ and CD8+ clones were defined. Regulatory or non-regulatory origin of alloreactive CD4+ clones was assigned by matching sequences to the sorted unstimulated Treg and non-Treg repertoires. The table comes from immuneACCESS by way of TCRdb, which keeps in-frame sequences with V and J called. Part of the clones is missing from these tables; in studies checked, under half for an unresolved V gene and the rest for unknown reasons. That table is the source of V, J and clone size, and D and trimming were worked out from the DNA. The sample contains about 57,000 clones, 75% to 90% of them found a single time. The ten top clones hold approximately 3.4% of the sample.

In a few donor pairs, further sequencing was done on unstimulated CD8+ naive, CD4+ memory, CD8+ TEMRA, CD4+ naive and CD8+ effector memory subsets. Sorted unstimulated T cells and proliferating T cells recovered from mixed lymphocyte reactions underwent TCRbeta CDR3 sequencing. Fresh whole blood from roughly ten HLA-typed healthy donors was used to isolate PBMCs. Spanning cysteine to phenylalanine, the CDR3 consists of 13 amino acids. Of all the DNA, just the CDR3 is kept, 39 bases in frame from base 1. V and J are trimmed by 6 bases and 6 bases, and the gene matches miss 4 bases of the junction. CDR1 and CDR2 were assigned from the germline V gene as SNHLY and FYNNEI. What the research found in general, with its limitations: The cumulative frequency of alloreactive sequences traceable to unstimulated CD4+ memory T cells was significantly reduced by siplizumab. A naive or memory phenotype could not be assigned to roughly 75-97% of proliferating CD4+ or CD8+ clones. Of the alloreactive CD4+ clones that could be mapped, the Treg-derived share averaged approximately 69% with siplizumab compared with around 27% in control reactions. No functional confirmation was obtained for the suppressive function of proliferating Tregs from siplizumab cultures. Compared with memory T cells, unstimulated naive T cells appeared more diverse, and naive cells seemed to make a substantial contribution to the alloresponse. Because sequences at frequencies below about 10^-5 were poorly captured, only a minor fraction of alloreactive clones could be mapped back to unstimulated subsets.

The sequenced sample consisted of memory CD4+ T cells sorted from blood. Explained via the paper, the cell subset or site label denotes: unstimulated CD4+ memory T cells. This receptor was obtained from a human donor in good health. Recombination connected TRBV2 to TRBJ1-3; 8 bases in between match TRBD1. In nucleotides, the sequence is TGTGCCAGCAGCGGACAGGGTGTAAACACCATATATTTT. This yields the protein CASSGQGVNTIYF. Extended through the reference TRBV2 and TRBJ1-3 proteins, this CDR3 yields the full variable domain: EPEVTQTPSHQVTQMGQEVILRCVPISNHLYFYWYRQILGQKVEFLVSFYNNEISEKSEIFDDQFSVERPDGSNFTLKIRSTKLEDSAMYFCASSGQGVNTIYFGEGSWLTVV.